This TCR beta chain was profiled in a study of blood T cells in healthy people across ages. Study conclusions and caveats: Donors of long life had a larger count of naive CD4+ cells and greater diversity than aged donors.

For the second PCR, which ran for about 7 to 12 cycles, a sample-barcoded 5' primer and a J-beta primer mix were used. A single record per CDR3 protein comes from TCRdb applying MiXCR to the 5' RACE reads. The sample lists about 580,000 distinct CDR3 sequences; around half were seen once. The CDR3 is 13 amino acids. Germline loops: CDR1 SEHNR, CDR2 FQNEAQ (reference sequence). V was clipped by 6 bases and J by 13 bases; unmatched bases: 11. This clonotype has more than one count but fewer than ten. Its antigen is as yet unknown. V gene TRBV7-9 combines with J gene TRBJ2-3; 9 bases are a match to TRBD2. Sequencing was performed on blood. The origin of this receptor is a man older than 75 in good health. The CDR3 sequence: CASRRTSEGEEYF. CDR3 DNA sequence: TGTGCCAGCAGACGGACTAGCGAGGGGGAGGAGTATTTT.